These 27 T cell receptor beta chains were all obtained from the same sample, sequenced in a study of cytomegalovirus exposure and HLA in healthy donors. Clones were sequenced by immunoSEQ multiplex PCR, and TCRdb holds only the in-frame ones, with some missing. The sample includes around 130,000 clones, roughly nine tenths of them seen just once. The sequencing sample was made of PBMCs. The source is a man aged 25-45 years in good health and CMV-seronegative.

CDR3 sequence: CASSFYGDTRNEQFF. The CDR3, as DNA: TGCGCCAGCAGCTTTTACGGGGATACCCGGAATGAGCAGTTCTTC. The chain recombines TRBV5-1 with TRBJ2-1; TRBD2 is a possible D gene (5 bases). Trimming took off 2 bases at V and 7 bases at J, with 16 bases between the two ends. Per the germline V gene, CDR1 is SGHRS and CDR2 is YFSETQ. The CDR3 contains 15 residues.

The CDR3 nucleotides read TGCGCCAGCAGCCAAGTTCTGGCCGAGACCCAGTACTTC. This encodes CASSQVLAETQYF. V is TRBV4-1 and J is TRBJ2-5; no firm D call. This CDR3 region has 13 residues. V gave up 1 base and J gave up 5 bases, with 8 bases separating them. The V gene's germline CDR1 is MGHRA and CDR2 YSYEKL.

The gene calls are TRBV7-9 and TRBJ1-2; D remains unclear. Trimming shortened V by 1 base and J by 4 bases, and 10 bases separated the two germline ends. CDR3 length equals 14 residues. The germline V gene encodes CDR1 SEHNR and CDR2 FQNEAQ (reference sequence). CDR3 protein: CASSLVGDIYGYTF. The DNA of the CDR3 is TGTGCCAGCAGCTTAGTGGGAGACATCTATGGCTACACCTTC. The whole variable domain, filled in from reference TRBV7-9 and TRBJ1-2, reads DTGVSQNPRHKITKRGQNVTFRCDPISEHNRLYWYRQTLGQGPEFLTYFQNEAQLEKSRLLSDRFSAERPKGSFSTLEIQRTEQGDSAMYLCASSLVGDIYGYTFGSGTRLTVV.

CDR3 in amino acids: CASSRTGGLQETQYF. The CDR3 DNA follows: TGTGCCAGCAGCCGGACAGGGGGTCTCCAGGAGACCCAGTACTTC. This chain links TRBV5-4 with TRBJ2-5; 10 positions match TRBD1. The germline V gene has CDR1 SGHNT and CDR2 YYREEE (reference sequence). CDR3 size: 15 residues. V trimming: 4 bases; J trimming: 5 bases; junction bases outside the gene matches: 8. The full variable domain, its missing parts supplied by reference TRBV5-4 and TRBJ2-5, is ETGVTQSPTHLIKTRGQQVTLRCSSQSGHNTVSWYQQALGQGPQFIFQYYREEENGRGNFPPRFSGLQFPNYSSELNVNALELDDSALYLCASSRTGGLQETQYFGPGTRLLVL.

The chain uses TRBV5-1 and TRBJ2-1; 8 nucleotides agree with TRBD2. Germline V gene data show CDR1 as SGHRS and CDR2 as YFSETQ. With V trimmed by 4 bases and J by 4 bases, 10 bases remained unmatched. The CDR3 has 16 residues. The CDR3 region has the DNA TGCGCCAGCAGCCCCGTGGCGGGGGGAGAGTACAATGAGCAGTTCTTC. Residues: CASSPVAGGEYNEQFF.

This rearrangement joins TRBV13 to TRBJ2-7, with a tentative D call TRBD1 (6 bases). CDR1 and CDR2 from the germline V gene are PRHDT and FYEKMQ (reference sequence). Trimming removed 5 bases at V and 2 bases at J, with 16 bases between. CDR3 length equals 15 residues. The CDR3 coding sequence is TGTGCCAGCAGCCACGACAGGACCCCTACCTACGAGCAGTACTTC. Translation gives CASSHDRTPTYEQYF.

This chain joins TRBV7-9 and TRBJ1-3, with D tentatively TRBD1 (5 bases). In germline, CDR1 is SEHNR, CDR2 FQNEAQ (reference sequence). The CDR3 contains 19 residues. V lost 2 bases and J 4 bases, leaving 24 bases between the germline ends. The CDR3 sequence is CASSLSILGQGTIGNTIYF. The CDR3 bases are TGTGCCAGCAGCTTAAGTATTTTGGGGCAGGGAACAATCGGAAACACCATATATTTT.

CDR3 nucleotide sequence: TGCGCCAGCAGCCGGGGACAGGGTGAAGAGACCCAGTACTTC. It is translated as CASSRGQGEETQYF. The chain recombines TRBV5-1 with TRBJ2-5, with 9 bases lining up with TRBD1. From germline, CDR1 is SGHRS and CDR2 YFSETQ. The CDR3 is made up of 14 amino acids. V lost 4 bases and J lost 3; bases outside the gene matches: 4.

This clone was detected once. The junction departs from the called germline gene at one end, perhaps through a read error. The gene calls are TRBV10-3 and TRBJ2-1, with D hard to call. CDR1 is ENHRY, CDR2 SYGVKD, per germline. The CDR3 sequence is 9 residues long. This chain's CDR3 is CAIRVKPLF. The CDR3 DNA reads TGTGCCATCAGGGTTAAGCCCCTCTTC.

The chain joins TRBV5-4 to TRBJ2-3, with D possibly being TRBD2 (6 bases). Germline CDR1 is SGHNT and CDR2 is YYREEE (reference sequence). The CDR3 runs to 15 residues. V shed 5 bases and J shed 3 bases, with 16 bases lying between them. The CDR3, as DNA: TGTGCCAGCAGAACCGGGACTGGCTATACAGATACGCAGTATTTT. Residues: CASRTGTGYTDTQYF.

The CDR3 nucleotides read TGCAGCGTTGGTACCCCGGGACTAGCGGGGGGAGATACGCAGTATTTT. Translation: CSVGTPGLAGGDTQYF. The chain joins TRBV29-1 to TRBJ2-3, with 15 bases matching TRBD2. V lost 4 bases and J lost 5; bases outside the gene matches: 7. The CDR3 length is 16 residues. CDR1 is SQVTM and CDR2 is ANQGSEA in the germline V gene.

V is TRBV2 and J is TRBJ2-2; 7 positions agree with TRBD1. Losses at the gene ends were 7 bases for V and 2 bases for J; bases not matched to a gene: 4. This CDR3 is built from 14 residues. Germline V CDR1 and CDR2: SNHLY, FYNNEI. The CDR3 reads CASMTGSNTGELFF. The CDR3 DNA reads as TGTGCCAGCATGACAGGGTCCAACACCGGGGAGCTGTTTTTT.

This clone was found once. V gene TRBV27 combines with J gene TRBJ1-1, with a possible D match to TRBD1 (5 bases). CDR1 MNHEY and CDR2 SMNVEV come from the germline V gene (reference sequence). The CDR3 contains 17 residues. The ends were cut back, 0 bases at V and 5 bases at J, with 19 bases in the middle. This CDR3 is CASSLSRSQGLGTEAFF. CDR3 bases: TGTGCCAGCAGTTTATCACGGTCCCAGGGATTGGGGACTGAAGCTTTCTTT.

The rearrangement links TRBV15 to TRBJ2-1; TRBD1 might be the D (6 bases). Between the trimmed V and J ends, which lost 3 bases and 4 bases, there was a span of 7 bases. Looked up from germline, CDR1 is LNHNV and CDR2 is YYDKDF (reference sequence). CDR3 length: 13 amino acids. The CDR3, as DNA: TGTGCCACCAGCAGGGACAGTTACAATGAGCAGTTCTTC. This translates into CATSRDSYNEQFF.

The V and J genes are TRBV4-1 and TRBJ2-7; weak D call: TRBD2 (6 bases). The germline V gene has CDR1 MGHRA and CDR2 YSYEKL. Trimming took 4 bases from V and 5 from J, leaving 15 bases between them. This CDR3 region has 14 residues. CDR3 region: CASSRRWGDHEQYF. The CDR3 coding sequence is TGCGCCAGCAGCCGACGCTGGGGGGACCACGAGCAGTACTTC.

The J gene is TRBJ1-6, the V gene TRBV5-4; TRBD1 matches at 8 bases. The germline V gene has CDR1 SGHNT and CDR2 YYREEE (reference sequence). Trimming removed 0 bases from V and 2 bases from J; junction bases left unmatched: 4. The length of the CDR3 is 17 residues. The DNA for the CDR3 is TGTGCCAGCAGCTTGGCCGACAGGGGAGCCTATAATTCACCCCTCCACTTT. Encoded protein: CASSLADRGAYNSPLHF.

The J gene is TRBJ2-7, the V gene TRBV9; TRBD2 aligns across 7 bases. Trimming cost V 3 bases and J 3 bases; bases outside gene matches: 9. This CDR3 comprises 15 residues. Germline values: CDR1 SGDLS, CDR2 YYNGEE. CDR3 nucleotide sequence: TGTGCCAGCAGCGCGTGGGGGGGACCTAACTACGAGCAGTACTTC. Its translation is CASSAWGGPNYEQYF.

With respect to this clone: The germline gene is not matched at one end of the junction; a read error may be the cause. The chain couples TRBV7-9 to TRBJ1-2; TRBD1 matches at 8 bases. CDR1 is SEHNR and CDR2 is FQNEAQ in the germline V gene (reference sequence). This CDR3 region has 17 residues. Here the CDR3 reads CASSIAGTGDFFYGYTF. Written as DNA, the CDR3 is TGTGCCAGCAGCATAGCCGGGACAGGTGACTTTTTCTATGGCTACACCTTC.

This chain links TRBV7-9 with TRBJ2-7; tentative D call: TRBD1 (5 bases). This CDR3 comprises 18 residues. Germline V gene sequence: CDR1 SEHNR, CDR2 FQNEAQ (reference sequence). Trimming took 1 base from V and 0 from J, leaving 19 bases between them. The CDR3, as DNA: TGTGCCAGCAGCTTAGTCCCAATGGGGCCCCTTCCCTCCTACGAGCAGTACTTC. As protein: CASSLVPMGPLPSYEQYF.

Only one count was recorded for this clone. This chain uses TRBV6-4 with TRBJ1-5, with D perhaps TRBD1 (6 bases). Per the germline V gene, CDR1 is MRHNA and CDR2 is SNTAGT. The CDR3 length is 14 residues. The V gene lost 7 bases and the J gene lost 4 bases, with 14 bases spanning the gap. The CDR3 DNA follows: TGTGCCAGCACCTTTGGTACAGGGAATCAGCCCCAGCATTTT. It codes for CASTFGTGNQPQHF.

The genes are TRBV11-2 and TRBJ2-7, with 9 bases that match TRBD2. The ends lost 0 bases at V and 4 bases at J; junction bases unmatched: 4. The length of the CDR3 is 15 residues. CDR1 and CDR2 from the germline V gene are SGHAT and FQNNGV. The CDR3 DNA is TGTGCCAGCAGCTTAGAGGCTAGCGGGGTATACGAGCAGTACTTC. Protein: CASSLEASGVYEQYF.

The V call is TRBV28, the J call TRBJ2-7; TRBD1 agrees at 7 bases. Trimming at V came to 5 bases and at J to 0 bases, leaving 7 bases not matched to a gene. The germline CDR1 and CDR2 sequences are MDHEN and SYDVKM. The CDR3 has 15 residues. The CDR3 coding sequence is TGTGCCAGCAGTCCGTCAGGGGGACGCTCCTACGAGCAGTACTTC. The encoded protein is CASSPSGGRSYEQYF. Drawing the rest from reference TRBV28 and TRBJ2-7, the complete variable domain is DVKVTQSSRYLVKRTGEKVFLECVQDMDHENMFWYRQDPGLGLRLIYFSYDVKMKEKGDIPEGYSVSREKKERFSLILESASTNQTSMYLCASSPSGGRSYEQYFGPGTRLTVT.

This clone was seen just once. This CDR3 is CASSPKTGNTEAFF. The CDR3 DNA is TGTGCCAGCAGCCCGAAGACAGGGAACACTGAAGCTTTCTTT. This chain connects TRBV25-1 to TRBJ1-1, with D possibly matching TRBD1 (6 bases). Germline CDR1 is MGHDK and CDR2 is SYGVNS. Between the trimmed V and J ends, which lost 6 bases and 1 base, there was a span of 12 bases. This CDR3 is 14 amino acids long.

V and J are TRBV6-5 and TRBJ1-3; D remains unclear. The CDR3 is 13 residues long. Trimming shortened V by 3 bases and J by 4 bases, and 7 bases separated the two germline ends. Germline values: CDR1 MNHEY, CDR2 SVGAGI. The CDR3 DNA is TGTGCCAGCAGTTATTTGGCCGGAAACACCATATATTTT. This codes for CASSYLAGNTIYF.

The rearrangement links TRBV14 to TRBJ1-1; unclear D gene. Germline V gene sequence: CDR1 SGHDN, CDR2 FVKESK. CDR3 length: 12 residues. Trimming stripped 4 bases from V and 11 bases from J, with 14 bases between. The CDR3 loop reads CASSPTRIAAFF. In DNA, the CDR3 is TGTGCCAGCAGCCCGACGCGGATAGCGGCTTTCTTT.

The V call is TRBV18, the J call TRBJ2-1; D is undetermined. CDR1 is KGHSH, CDR2 LQKENI, per germline. Trimming shortened V by 0 bases and J by 1 base, and 7 bases separated the two germline ends. The CDR3 contains 15 residues. The CDR3 protein is CASSPPSDSYNEQFF. The CDR3 DNA reads as TGTGCCAGCTCACCACCGTCAGATTCCTACAATGAGCAGTTCTTC.

The rearrangement joins TRBV11-2 to TRBJ1-4; a possible D gene is TRBD1 (6 bases). V shed 1 base and J shed 5 bases, with 20 bases lying between them. The germline CDR1 and CDR2 sequences are SGHAT and FQNNGV. CDR3 size: 18 residues. CDR3 amino acids: CASSLVRAGVGANEKLFF. The CDR3 nucleotides read TGTGCCAGCAGCTTAGTTAGGGCAGGGGTAGGCGCCAATGAAAAACTGTTTTTT.